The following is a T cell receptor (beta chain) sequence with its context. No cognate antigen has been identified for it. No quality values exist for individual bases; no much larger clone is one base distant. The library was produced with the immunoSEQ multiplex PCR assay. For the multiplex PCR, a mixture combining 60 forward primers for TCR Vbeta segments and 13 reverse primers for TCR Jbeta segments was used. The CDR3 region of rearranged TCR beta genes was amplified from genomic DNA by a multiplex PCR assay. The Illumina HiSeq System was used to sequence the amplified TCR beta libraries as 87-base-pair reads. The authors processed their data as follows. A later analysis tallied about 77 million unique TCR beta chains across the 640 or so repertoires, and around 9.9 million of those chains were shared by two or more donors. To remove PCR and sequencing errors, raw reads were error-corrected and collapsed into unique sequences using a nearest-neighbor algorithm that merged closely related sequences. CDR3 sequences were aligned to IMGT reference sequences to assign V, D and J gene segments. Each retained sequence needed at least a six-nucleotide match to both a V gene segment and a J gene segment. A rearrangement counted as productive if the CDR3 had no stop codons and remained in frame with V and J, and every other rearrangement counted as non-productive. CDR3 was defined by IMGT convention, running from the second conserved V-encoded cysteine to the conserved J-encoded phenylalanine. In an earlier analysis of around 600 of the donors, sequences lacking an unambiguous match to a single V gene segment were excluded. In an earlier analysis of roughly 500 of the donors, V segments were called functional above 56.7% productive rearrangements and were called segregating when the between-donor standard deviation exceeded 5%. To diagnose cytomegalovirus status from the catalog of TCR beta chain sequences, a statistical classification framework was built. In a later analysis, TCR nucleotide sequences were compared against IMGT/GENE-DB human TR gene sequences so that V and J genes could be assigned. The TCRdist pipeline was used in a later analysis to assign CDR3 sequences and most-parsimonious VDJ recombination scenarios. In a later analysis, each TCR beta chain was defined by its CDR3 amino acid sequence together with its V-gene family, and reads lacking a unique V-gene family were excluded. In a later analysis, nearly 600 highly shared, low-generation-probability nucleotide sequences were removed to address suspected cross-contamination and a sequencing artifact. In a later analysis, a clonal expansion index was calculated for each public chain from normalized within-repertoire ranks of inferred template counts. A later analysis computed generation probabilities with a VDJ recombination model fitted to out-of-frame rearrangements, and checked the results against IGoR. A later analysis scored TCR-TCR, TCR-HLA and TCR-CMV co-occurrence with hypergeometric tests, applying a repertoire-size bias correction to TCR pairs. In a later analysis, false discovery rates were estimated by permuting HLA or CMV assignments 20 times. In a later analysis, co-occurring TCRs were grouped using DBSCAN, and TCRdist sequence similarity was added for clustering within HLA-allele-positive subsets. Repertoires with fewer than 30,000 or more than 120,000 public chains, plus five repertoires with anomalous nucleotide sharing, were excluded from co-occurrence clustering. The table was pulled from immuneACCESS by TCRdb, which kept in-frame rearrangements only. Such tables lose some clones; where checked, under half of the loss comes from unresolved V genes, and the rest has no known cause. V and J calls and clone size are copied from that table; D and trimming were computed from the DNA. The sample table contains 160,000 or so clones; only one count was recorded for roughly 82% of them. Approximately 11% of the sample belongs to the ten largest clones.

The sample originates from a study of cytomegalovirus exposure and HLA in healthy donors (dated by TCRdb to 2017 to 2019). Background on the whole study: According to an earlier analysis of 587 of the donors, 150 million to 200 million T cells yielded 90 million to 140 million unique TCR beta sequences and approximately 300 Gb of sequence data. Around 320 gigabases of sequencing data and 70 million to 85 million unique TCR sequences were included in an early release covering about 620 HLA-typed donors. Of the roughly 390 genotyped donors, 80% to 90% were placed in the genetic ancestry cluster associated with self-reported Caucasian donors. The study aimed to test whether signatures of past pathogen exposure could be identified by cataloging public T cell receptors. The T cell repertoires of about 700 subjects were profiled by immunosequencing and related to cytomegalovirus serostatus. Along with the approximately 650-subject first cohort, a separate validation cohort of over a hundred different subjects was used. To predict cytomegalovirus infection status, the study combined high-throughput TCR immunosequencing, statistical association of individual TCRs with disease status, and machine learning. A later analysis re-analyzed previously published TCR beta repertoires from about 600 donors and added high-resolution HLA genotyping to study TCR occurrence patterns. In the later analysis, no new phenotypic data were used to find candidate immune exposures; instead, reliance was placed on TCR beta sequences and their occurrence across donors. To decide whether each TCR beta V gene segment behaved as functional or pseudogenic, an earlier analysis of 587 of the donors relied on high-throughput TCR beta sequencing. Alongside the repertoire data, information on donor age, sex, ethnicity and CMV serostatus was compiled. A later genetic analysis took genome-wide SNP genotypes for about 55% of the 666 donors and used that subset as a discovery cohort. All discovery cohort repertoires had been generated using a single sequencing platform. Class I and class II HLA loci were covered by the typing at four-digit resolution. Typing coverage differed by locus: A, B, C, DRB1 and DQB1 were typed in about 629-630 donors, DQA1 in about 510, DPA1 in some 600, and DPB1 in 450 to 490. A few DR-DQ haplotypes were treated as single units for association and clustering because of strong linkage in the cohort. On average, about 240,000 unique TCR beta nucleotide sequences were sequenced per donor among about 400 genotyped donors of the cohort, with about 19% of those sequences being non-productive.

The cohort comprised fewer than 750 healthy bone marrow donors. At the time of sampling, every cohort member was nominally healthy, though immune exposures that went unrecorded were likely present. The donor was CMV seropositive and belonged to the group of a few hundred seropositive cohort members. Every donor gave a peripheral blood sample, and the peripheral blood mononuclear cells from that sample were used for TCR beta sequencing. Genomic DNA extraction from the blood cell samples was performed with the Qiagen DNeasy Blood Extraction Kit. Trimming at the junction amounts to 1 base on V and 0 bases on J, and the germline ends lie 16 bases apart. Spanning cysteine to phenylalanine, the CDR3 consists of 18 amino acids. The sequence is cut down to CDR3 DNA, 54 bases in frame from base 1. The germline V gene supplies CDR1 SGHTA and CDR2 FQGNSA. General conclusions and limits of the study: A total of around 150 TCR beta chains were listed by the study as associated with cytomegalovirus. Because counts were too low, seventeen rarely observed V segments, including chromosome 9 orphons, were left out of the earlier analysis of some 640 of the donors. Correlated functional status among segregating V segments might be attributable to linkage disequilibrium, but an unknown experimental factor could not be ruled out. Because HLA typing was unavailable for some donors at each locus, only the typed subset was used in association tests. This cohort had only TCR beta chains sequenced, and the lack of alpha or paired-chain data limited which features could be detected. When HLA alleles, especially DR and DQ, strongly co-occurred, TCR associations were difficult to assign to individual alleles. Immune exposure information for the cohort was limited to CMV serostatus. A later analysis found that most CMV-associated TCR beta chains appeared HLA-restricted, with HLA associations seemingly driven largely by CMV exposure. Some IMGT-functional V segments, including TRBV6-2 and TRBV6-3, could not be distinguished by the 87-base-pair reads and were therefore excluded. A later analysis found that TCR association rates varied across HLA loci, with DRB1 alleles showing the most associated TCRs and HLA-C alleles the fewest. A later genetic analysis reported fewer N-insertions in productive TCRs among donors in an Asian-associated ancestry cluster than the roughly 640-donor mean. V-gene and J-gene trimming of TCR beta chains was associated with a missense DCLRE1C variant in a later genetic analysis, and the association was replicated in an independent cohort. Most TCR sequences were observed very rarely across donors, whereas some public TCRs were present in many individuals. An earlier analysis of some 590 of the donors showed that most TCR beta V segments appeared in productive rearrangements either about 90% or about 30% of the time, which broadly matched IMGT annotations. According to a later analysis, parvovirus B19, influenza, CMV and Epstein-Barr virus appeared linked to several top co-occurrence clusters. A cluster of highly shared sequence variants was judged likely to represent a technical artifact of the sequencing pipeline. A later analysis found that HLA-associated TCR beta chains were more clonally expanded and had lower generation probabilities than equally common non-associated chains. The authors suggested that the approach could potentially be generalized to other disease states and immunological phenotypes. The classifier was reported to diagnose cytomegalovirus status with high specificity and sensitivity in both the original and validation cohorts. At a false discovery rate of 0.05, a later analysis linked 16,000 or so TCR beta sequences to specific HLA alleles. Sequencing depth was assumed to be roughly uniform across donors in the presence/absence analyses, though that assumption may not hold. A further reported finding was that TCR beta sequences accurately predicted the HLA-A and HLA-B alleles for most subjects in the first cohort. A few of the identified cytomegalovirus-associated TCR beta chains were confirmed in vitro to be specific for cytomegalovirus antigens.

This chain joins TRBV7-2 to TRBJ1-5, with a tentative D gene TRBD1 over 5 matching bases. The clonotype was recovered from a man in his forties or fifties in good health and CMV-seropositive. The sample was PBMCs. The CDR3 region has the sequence CASSLGVGGRGSNQPQHF. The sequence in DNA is TGTGCCAGCAGCTTAGGGGTGGGGGGACGAGGTAGCAATCAGCCCCAGCATTTT. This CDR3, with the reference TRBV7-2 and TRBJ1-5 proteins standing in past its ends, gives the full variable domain GAGVSQSPSNKVTEKGKDVELRCDPISGHTALYWYRQSLGQGLEFLIYFQGNSAPDKSGLPSDRFSAERTGGSVSTLTIQRTQQEDSAVYLCASSLGVGGRGSNQPQHFGDGTRLSIL.